The 14 T cell receptor beta chains given below trace back to one sample, sequenced in a study of blood T cell repertoires in COVID-19. Clones were sequenced by immunoSEQ multiplex PCR, and TCRdb holds only the in-frame ones, with some missing. The sample yields about 180,000 clones, roughly 85% seen once. Sequenced: peripheral blood. The receptors stem from a human donor with active or convalescent COVID-19. The donor label of this sample is uncertain.

V usage is TRBV6-5 and J usage is TRBJ1-2; D unresolved. Germline V CDR1 and CDR2: MNHEY, SVGAGI. The CDR3 consists of 11 residues. V was pared by 8 bases and J by 1 base, with 5 bases between. Here the CDR3 reads CASLVNYGYTF. The CDR3, as DNA: TGTGCCAGCCTAGTTAACTATGGCTACACCTTC.

In this sample, this clone turned up once. This chain connects TRBV28 to TRBJ1-1, with D possibly TRBD1 on 5 matching bases. The V end lost 6 bases, the J end lost 1 base, and 15 bases lay between the germline ends. In germline, CDR1 is MDHEN, CDR2 SYDVKM. This CDR3 comprises 15 residues. The CDR3 nucleotides are TGTGCCAGCAGCACAGGTGCCCTTACGAACACTGAAGCTTTCTTT. Translating gives CASSTGALTNTEAFF.

The DNA for the CDR3 is TGTGCCAGCAGCCCGGGGACTAGCGGGAGCTCCTACGAGCAGTACTTC. Translation gives CASSPGTSGSSYEQYF. The chain couples TRBV5-4 to TRBJ2-7, with 14 positions matching TRBD2. CDR1 is SGHNT and CDR2 is YYREEE in the germline V gene (reference sequence). The CDR3 spans 16 residues. V trimming: 4 bases; J trimming: 0 bases; junction bases outside the gene matches: 3. The full variable domain, completed using reference TRBV5-4 and TRBJ2-7, is ETGVTQSPTHLIKTRGQQVTLRCSSQSGHNTVSWYQQALGQGPQFIFQYYREEENGRGNFPPRFSGLQFPNYSSELNVNALELDDSALYLCASSPGTSGSSYEQYFGPGTRLTVT.

This sequence joins TRBV5-1 and TRBJ2-1; D perhaps matches TRBD1 (6 bases). The CDR3 is made up of 17 amino acids. V lost 3 bases to trimming and J lost 12 bases, with 28 bases between them. CDR1 is SGHRS and CDR2 is YFSETQ in the germline V gene. The CDR3: CASSSPETGTLGVGQFF. CDR3 bases: TGCGCCAGCAGCTCGCCAGAAACCGGGACATTGGGAGTCGGGCAGTTCTTC. Variable domain in full (rest from reference TRBV5-1 and TRBJ2-1): KAGVTQTPRYLIKTRGQQVTLSCSPISGHRSVSWYQQTPGQGLQFLFEYFSETQRNKGNFPGRFSGRQFSNSRSEMNVSTLELGDSALYLCASSSPETGTLGVGQFFGPGTRLTVL.

V and J are TRBV4-1 and TRBJ2-3, with TRBD2 matching over 9 bases. Germline loops: CDR1 MGHRA, CDR2 YSYEKL. The CDR3 sequence is 21 residues long. The junction had 20 bases not matched to a gene; V was cut back by 3 bases and J by 1 base. The chain's CDR3 is CASSQVGQAGGTHSRTDTQYF. The CDR3 DNA sequence: TGCGCCAGCAGCCAGGTGGGTCAAGCGGGGGGCACACATAGTCGCACAGATACGCAGTATTTT.

The chain couples TRBV19 to TRBJ2-7, with D possibly matching TRBD2 (6 bases). Per the germline V gene, CDR1 is LNHDA and CDR2 is SQIVND (reference sequence). The CDR3 is 13 amino acids. Trimming took off 1 base at V and 7 bases at J, with 11 bases between the two ends. For the CDR3, the DNA is TGTGCCAGTAGTATAGCCCCTCGGGGGGAGCAGTACTTC. Its translation: CASSIAPRGEQYF.

The chain is built from TRBV30 and TRBJ1-1, with D tentatively TRBD1 (5 bases). The germline CDR1 and CDR2 sequences are GTSNPN and SVGIG (reference sequence). The CDR3 length is 14 residues. Trimming took off 0 bases at V and 9 bases at J, with 17 bases between the two ends. The CDR3 reads CAWSVGGVAEKAFF. The CDR3 DNA reads TGTGCCTGGAGTGTGGGGGGGGTCGCGGAAAAAGCTTTCTTT.

The chain recombines TRBV4-1 with TRBJ2-1; 7 positions agree with TRBD1. The germline V gene encodes CDR1 MGHRA and CDR2 YSYEKL. Unmatched junction bases numbered 9, after V lost 3 bases and J lost 10 bases. The length of the CDR3 is 14 residues. CDR3 coding DNA: TGCGCCAGCAGCCACCTCACAGGGGTGAGGGAGCAGTTCTTC. Translating it yields CASSHLTGVREQFF.

This clone was picked up one time. V gene TRBV21-1 combines with J gene TRBJ2-1; TRBD1 is the table's D call, not checked against the DNA. TRBV21-1 is labeled a pseudogene. This CDR3 is 17 amino acids long. CDR3 nucleotides: TGTGCCAGCAGCAGGCTGTCTTCCCCAGACTCCTACAATGAGCAGTTCTTC. As protein: CASSRLSSPDSYNEQFF.

This clone was observed a few times. The chain uses TRBV7-3 and TRBJ2-2; D is ambiguous. The V end lost 5 bases, the J end lost 1 base, and 5 bases lay between the germline ends. CDR1 is SGHTA and CDR2 is FQGTGA in the germline V gene. This CDR3 region has 13 residues. The CDR3 region has the DNA TGTGCCAGCAGCGTCATGAACACCGGGGAGCTGTTTTTT. It translates to CASSVMNTGELFF.

This clone was picked up one time. The gene calls are TRBV7-9 and TRBJ1-1; 7 bases match TRBD1. The length of the CDR3 is 15 residues. V trimming: 1 base; J trimming: 4 bases; junction bases outside the gene matches: 6. Germline CDR1 and CDR2: SEHNR and FQNEAQ (reference sequence). CDR3 region: CASSLGQGVLTEAFF. CDR3 nucleotides: TGTGCCAGCAGCTTAGGGCAGGGGGTACTCACTGAAGCTTTCTTT.

The genes are TRBV11-2 and TRBJ2-1, with 8 bases lining up with TRBD1. The germline CDR1 and CDR2 sequences are SGHAT and FQNNGV. The junction had 7 bases not matched to a gene; V was cut back by 7 bases and J by 8 bases. The CDR3 length is 13 residues. CDR3 coding DNA: TGTGCCAGCAACGTACAGGGGGGTCATGAGCAGTTCTTC. Encoded protein: CASNVQGGHEQFF. Full variable domain (rest looked up from reference TRBV11-2 and TRBJ2-1): EAGVAQSPRYKIIEKRQSVAFWCNPISGHATLYWYQQILGQGPKLLIQFQNNGVVDDSQLPKDRFSAERLKGVDSTLKIQPAKLEDSAVYLCASNVQGGHEQFFGPGTRLTVL.

CDR3 sequence reads: CAISESLGVGANTEAFF. CDR3 in DNA: TGTGCCATCAGTGAGTCCCTCGGGGTGGGGGCGAACACTGAAGCTTTCTTT. The rearrangement links TRBV10-3 to TRBJ1-1, with D maybe TRBD1 (6 bases). The V end lost 0 bases, the J end lost 1 base, and 15 bases lay between the germline ends. Per germline, CDR1 ENHRY and CDR2 SYGVKD. This CDR3 is built from 17 residues.

This sequence joins TRBV9 and TRBJ1-2; 8 bases align to TRBD1. CDR1 is SGDLS, CDR2 YYNGEE, per germline. The ends lost 3 bases at V and 2 bases at J; junction bases unmatched: 12. This CDR3 comprises 17 residues. This CDR3 is CASSESGQGAKNYGYTF. CDR3 DNA sequence: TGTGCCAGCAGCGAGAGTGGGCAGGGGGCGAAAAACTATGGCTACACCTTC.